The 21 T cell receptor beta chains in this list originate from one sample, sequenced in a study. TCRdb reprocessed the RT-PCR reads with MiXCR, giving one entry per CDR3 protein. Here the sample spans about 680,000 distinct CDR3 sequences, over 12% being singletons. Sequenced input: memory CD4+ T cells from blood. These receptors all come from a female donor in good health, serving as a healthy control.

The V call is TRBV5-1, the J call TRBJ1-3, with TRBD1 matching 8 bases. The CDR3 runs to 15 residues. V shed 4 bases, J shed 1 base, and the junction held 4 bases outside the gene matches. Per the germline V gene, CDR1 is SGHRS and CDR2 is YFSETQ. CDR3 DNA: TGCGCCAGCAGCGGGCAGGGGGCTTCTGGAAACACCATATATTTT. The encoded protein is CASSGQGASGNTIYF.

The chain has TRBV11-2 and TRBJ2-5; D call uncertain. The CDR3 totals 17 residues. V lost 2 bases, J lost 4 bases, and 20 bases lay in between. Germline CDR1 reads SGHAT; CDR2 reads FQNNGV. CDR3 region: CASSLNLTPRPPETQYF. Here the CDR3 DNA reads TGTGCCAGCAGCTTAAATCTGACTCCACGACCCCCAGAGACCCAGTACTTC.

This clonotype has a handful of counts. The gene calls are TRBV3-1 and TRBJ1-5; 8 nucleotides align to TRBD1. CDR3 size: 14 residues. The germline gives CDR1 LGHDT, CDR2 YNNKEL (reference sequence). The ends lost 6 bases at V and 6 bases at J; junction bases unmatched: 7. The CDR3, as DNA: TGTGCCAGCAGGCCTAGACAGGGGAGTCAGCCCCAGCATTTT. Amino acids: CASRPRQGSQPQHF. Supplemented by reference TRBV3-1 and TRBJ1-5, the full variable domain reads DTAVSQTPKYLVTQMGNDKSIKCEQNLGHDTMYWYKQDSKKFLKIMFSYNNKELIINETVPNRFSPKSPDKAHLNLHINSLELGDSAVYFCASRPRQGSQPQHFGDGTRLSIL.

DNA for the CDR3: TGTGCCAGCAGCCAAAGGGGCGTAGCGAACACCGGGGAGCTGTTTTTT. The encoded protein is CASSQRGVANTGELFF. The chain joins TRBV16 to TRBJ2-2, with D possibly being TRBD1 (5 bases). CDR1 is KGHSY, CDR2 FQNENV, per germline. The germline V and J ends were trimmed by 2 bases and 0 bases, with 10 bases remaining between them. The CDR3 contains 16 residues.

This clonotype was picked up a small number of times. The chain combines TRBV5-1 with TRBJ1-1; D gene unclear. Trimming took off 4 bases at V and 4 bases at J, with 8 bases between the two ends. Germline values: CDR1 SGHRS, CDR2 YFSETQ. This CDR3 region has 12 residues. The CDR3, as DNA: TGCGCCAGCAGCACCGATACCACTGAAGCTTTCTTT. Protein product: CASSTDTTEAFF.

This clonotype was counted only a few times. The chain recombines TRBV6-2 or TRBV6-3 with TRBJ2-3; D is unresolved. The germline CDR1 and CDR2 sequences are MNHEY and SVGEGT. This CDR3 spans 15 amino acids. Trimming pared 6 bases from V and 2 bases from J, leaving 15 bases between. The CDR3 region is CASRRDAAATDTQYF. The CDR3 coding sequence is TGTGCCAGCAGACGAGACGCCGCAGCCACAGATACGCAGTATTTT.

The chain employs TRBV5-4 and TRBJ1-1, with unresolved D. Germline assignment: CDR1 SGHNT and CDR2 YYREEE (reference sequence). The V end lost 3 bases, the J end lost 3 bases, and 12 bases lay between the germline ends. CDR3 length equals 14 residues. The CDR3 region is CASSSGRGYTEAFF. The CDR3 DNA reads as TGTGCCAGCAGCTCCGGGAGAGGGTACACTGAAGCTTTCTTT.

The chain carries TRBV24-1 and TRBJ1-2; a weak D match, TRBD1 (5 bases). Trimming took off 3 bases at V and 8 bases at J, with 15 bases between the two ends. This CDR3 region has 14 residues. CDR1 is KGHDR and CDR2 is SFDVKD in the germline V gene. CDR3: CATSDATGVGGYTF. DNA of the CDR3: TGTGCCACCAGTGATGCTACAGGCGTGGGCGGCTACACCTTC.

This clonotype was picked up many times. The rearrangement links TRBV29-1 to TRBJ2-5, with TRBD1 matching 7 bases. The CDR3 runs to 14 residues. Germline V gives CDR1 SQVTM, CDR2 ANQGSEA. The ends lost 4 bases at V and 3 bases at J; junction bases unmatched: 8. CDR3 DNA: TGCAGCGTTGCGGCCGACAGGGCCGAAGAGACCCAGTACTTC. The encoded protein is CSVAADRAEETQYF.

V is TRBV11-1 and J is TRBJ1-1, with 9 bases matching TRBD1. The J segment lost 1 base and the V segment lost 5 bases, leaving 5 bases of the junction unmatched. Germline values: CDR1 SGHAT, CDR2 FQDESV (reference sequence). The CDR3 contains 15 residues. The CDR3 region has the DNA TGTGCCAGCAGCGAGCGGACAGGGGCGAACACTGAAGCTTTCTTT. It yields the protein CASSERTGANTEAFF.

There are many counts of this clonotype. The chain combines TRBV20-1 with TRBJ2-7; 10 nucleotides align to TRBD2. CDR3 size: 15 residues. V gave up 0 bases and J gave up 6 bases; unmatched junction bases: 8. The germline V gene encodes CDR1 DFQATT and CDR2 SNEGSKA (reference sequence). CDR3 nucleotide sequence: TGCAGTGCTAGAGATCCCCTAGCGGGAGCCTCCGAGCAGTACTTC. Translating gives CSARDPLAGASEQYF.

The V and J genes are TRBV20-1 and TRBJ2-7, with D possibly matching TRBD2 (5 bases). Germline loops: CDR1 DFQATT, CDR2 SNEGSKA (reference sequence). Between the trimmed V and J ends, which lost 4 bases and 3 bases, there was a span of 13 bases. The CDR3 contains 13 residues. Here the CDR3 reads CSAILGSLYEQYF. CDR3 coding DNA: TGCAGTGCTATACTAGGGTCTCTCTACGAGCAGTACTTC.

This chain joins TRBV7-6 and TRBJ2-7; the D is unclear. V lost 5 bases and J lost 3, with 17 bases in between. Per germline, CDR1 SGHVS and CDR2 FNYEAQ. CDR3 length: 15 amino acids. The chain's CDR3 is CASSPACQLNYEQYF. The CDR3 bases are TGTGCCAGCAGCCCGGCTTGTCAGCTAAACTACGAGCAGTACTTC.

This clonotype was recorded at least ten times. This sequence joins TRBV5-6 and TRBJ1-1, with D perhaps TRBD1 (5 bases). The CDR3 consists of 15 residues. CDR1 is SGHDT and CDR2 is YYEEEE in the germline V gene. Trimming pared 3 bases from V and 0 bases from J, leaving 12 bases between. In nucleotides, the CDR3 is TGTGCCAGCAGCTCTTCAGGGAATATGAACACTGAAGCTTTCTTT. Translation: CASSSSGNMNTEAFF.

This clonotype was detected ten times or more. V is TRBV20-1 and J is TRBJ2-7; D possibly matches TRBD1 or TRBD2 (7 bases each). CDR3 length: 15 amino acids. The V end was cut by 6 bases, the J end by 9 bases, with 27 bases between. CDR1 and CDR2 (germline): DFQATT, SNEGSKA (reference sequence). The CDR3 region has the DNA TGCAGTGCCCCTCCGGGGGGACAGCCGTCCGAGCGGCAGTACTTC. This gives the protein CSAPPGGQPSERQYF.

Only a few counts were recorded for this clonotype. The rearrangement links TRBV7-9 to TRBJ2-4; D is ambiguous. Germline V gene lookup returns CDR1 SEHNR and CDR2 FQNEAQ (reference sequence). The CDR3 contains 15 residues. V gave up 5 bases and J gave up 0 bases, with 11 bases separating them. Here the CDR3 DNA reads TGTGCCAGCAGCCGGGCCGCAGTAGCCAAAAACATTCAGTACTTC. Protein product: CASSRAAVAKNIQYF.

This clonotype was seen a handful of times. This chain connects TRBV28 to TRBJ2-4; D gene unclear. Per the germline V gene, CDR1 is MDHEN and CDR2 is SYDVKM. The CDR3 totals 14 residues. Trimming cost V 3 bases and J 7 bases, with 13 bases left between them. The CDR3 DNA is TGTGCCAGCAGTTTCTCCCTAGGTCGGAACATTCAGTACTTC. Amino acids: CASSFSLGRNIQYF.

This clonotype was observed a handful of times. CDR3: CASSSLGGYGNQPQHF. CDR3 nucleotides: TGTGCCAGCAGTTCCCTCGGGGGCTACGGCAATCAGCCCCAGCATTTT. The gene calls are TRBV27 and TRBJ1-5, with D possibly matching TRBD1 (6 bases). Trimming cost V 4 bases and J 2 bases, with 15 bases left between them. Per the germline V gene, CDR1 is MNHEY and CDR2 is SMNVEV (reference sequence). CDR3 size: 16 residues.

The V and J genes are TRBV11-2 and TRBJ1-1; TRBD1 aligns across 7 bases. The CDR3 is 15 residues long. Germline V gene sequence: CDR1 SGHAT, CDR2 FQNNGV. J gave up 1 base and V 6 bases, and 8 bases lay outside the gene matches. CDR3 sequence reads: CASRTPGTENTEAFF. The CDR3 DNA follows: TGTGCCAGCAGGACCCCCGGGACAGAGAACACTGAAGCTTTCTTT.

The table lists this clonotype with many counts. The chain recombines TRBV20-1 with TRBJ2-7; perhaps TRBD2 as D (5 bases). Germline V gives CDR1 DFQATT, CDR2 SNEGSKA (reference sequence). The CDR3 covers 15 residues. The V end was cut by 0 bases, the J end by 4 bases, with 16 bases between. CDR3 protein: CSARDGGSYQYEQYF. The CDR3 DNA follows: TGCAGTGCTAGAGATGGAGGTTCCTACCAATACGAGCAGTACTTC.

The rearrangement links TRBV5-5 to TRBJ1-4; D is possibly TRBD1 (5 bases). Germline CDR1 and CDR2: SGHKS and YYEKEE (reference sequence). The length of the CDR3 is 15 residues. V lost 4 bases, J lost 2 bases, and 12 bases lay in between. Here the CDR3 reads CASSGGADTNEKLFF. DNA for the CDR3: TGTGCCAGCAGCGGAGGGGCGGATACTAATGAAAAACTGTTTTTT.